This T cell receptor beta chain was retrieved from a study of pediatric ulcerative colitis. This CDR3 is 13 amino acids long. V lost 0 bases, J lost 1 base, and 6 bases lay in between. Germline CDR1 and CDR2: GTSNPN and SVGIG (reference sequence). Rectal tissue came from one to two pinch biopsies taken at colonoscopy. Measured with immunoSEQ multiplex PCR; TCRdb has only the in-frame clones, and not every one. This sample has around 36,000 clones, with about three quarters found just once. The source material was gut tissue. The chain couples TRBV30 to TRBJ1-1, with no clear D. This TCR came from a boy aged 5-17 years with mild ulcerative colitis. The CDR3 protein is CAWSVPANTEAFF. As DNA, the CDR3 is TGTGCCTGGAGTGTACCCGCGAACACTGAAGCTTTCTTT.